The rows below give T cell receptor beta chains drawn from one sample of a study of patients and donors after allogeneic stem cell transplantation. One entry per CDR3 protein, called by TCRdb with MiXCR from the RT-PCR reads. Of approximately 160,000 distinct CDR3 sequences listed, around 30% are singletons. The sequencing sample was made of blood, either unsorted or a sorted T cell fraction (not recorded which). All receptors come from a human donor who was either an allogeneic HSCT recipient or a stem cell or donor lymphocyte infusion donor (not recorded which). It is not recorded whose cells these are; they may come from a transplant donor. Each CDR3 is given with its conserved first and last residue. Each record gives: V gene, J gene, CDR3 protein.

>TRBV14|TRBJ1-3
CASRPGGRNGNTIYF
>TRBV7-9|TRBJ1-5
CASSFPGDNQPQHF
>TRBV20-1|TRBJ1-2
CSARAGARYGYTF
>TRBV5-1|TRBJ2-5
CATSFGYQETQYF
>TRBV6-6|TRBJ1-1
CASSSVISTEAFF
>TRBV15|TRBJ1-1
CATTTIVGATEAFF
>TRBV30|TRBJ1-5
CAWSVLESNQPQHF
>TRBV29-1|TRBJ1-1
CSVGENTEAFF
>TRBV14|TRBJ1-3
CASSLGGGHSGNTIYF
>TRBV11-2|TRBJ2-5
CASSLDPQKTQYF
>TRBV5-1|TRBJ2-2
CASVAGQNTGELFF
>TRBV2|TRBJ2-1
CASSYGQGAENEQFF
>TRBV28|TRBJ1-1
CASSFLGQGGTEAFF
>TRBV3-1|TRBJ2-7
CASSQDRGTFYEQYF
>TRBV20-1|TRBJ2-3
CSQRAPQRDTQYF
>TRBV3-1|TRBJ2-3
CASSQVAGGTSTDTQYF
>TRBV27|TRBJ1-1
CASSLSSRDEAFF
>TRBV4-1|TRBJ1-1
CASSQDSDRDYANTEAFF
>TRBV12-3/TRBV12-4|TRBJ1-2
CASSLQGAGGYTF
>TRBV4-1|TRBJ2-1
CASSQDPGAEQFF
>TRBV20-1|TRBJ1-1
CSAREQGGTEAFF
>TRBV12-3/TRBV12-4|TRBJ1-1
CASSFGQLNTEAFF
>TRBV11-3|TRBJ2-7
CASSSSQGEQYF
>TRBV6-2/TRBV6-3|TRBJ1-5
CASSRPNMGNQPQHF
>TRBV7-7|TRBJ2-3
CASSSRGGGDTQYF
>TRBV27|TRBJ2-7
CASSLHPSSPYEQYF
>TRBV10-3|TRBJ2-7
CAIRPTGGSYEQYF
>TRBV6-5|TRBJ1-5
CASKTNRGNQPQHF
>TRBV21-1|TRBJ2-7
CASSKKGAPGGRYEQYF
>TRBV6-5|TRBJ1-1
CASSYGGTVTEAFF
>TRBV28|TRBJ2-7
CASSLARVPYEQYF
>TRBV6-5|TRBJ2-7
CASSYSQVSYEQYF
>TRBV12-3/TRBV12-4|TRBJ2-3
CASSPRGTSQDTQYF
>TRBV14|TRBJ1-6
CASSQDERSYNSPLHF
>TRBV20-1|TRBJ1-5
CSASGQVGPQPQHF
>TRBV29-1|TRBJ1-2
CSAGDGAIYGYTF
>TRBV5-1|TRBJ1-1
CASSPLWMNTEAFF